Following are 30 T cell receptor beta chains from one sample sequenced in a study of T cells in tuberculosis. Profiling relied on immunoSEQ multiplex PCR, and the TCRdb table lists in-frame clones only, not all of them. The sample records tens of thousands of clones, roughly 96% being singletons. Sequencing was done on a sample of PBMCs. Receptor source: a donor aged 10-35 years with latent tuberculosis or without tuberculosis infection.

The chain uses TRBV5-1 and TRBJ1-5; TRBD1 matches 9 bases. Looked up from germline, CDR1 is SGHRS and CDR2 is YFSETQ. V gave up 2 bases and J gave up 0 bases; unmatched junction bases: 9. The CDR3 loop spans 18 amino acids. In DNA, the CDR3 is TGCGCCAGCAGCTTCGGGGACAGGGATTTGAATAGCAATCAGCCCCAGCATTTT. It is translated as CASSFGDRDLNSNQPQHF.

The CDR3 region has the DNA TGTGCCATCAGCAAAGACAGGGACACTGAAGCTTTCTTT. Translated, it gives CAISKDRDTEAFF. The chain is built from TRBV10-3 and TRBJ1-1, with 7 bases matching TRBD1. Per germline, CDR1 ENHRY and CDR2 SYGVKD. V dropped 6 bases and J dropped 3; count of bases not matched to a gene: 4. The length of the CDR3 is 13 residues.

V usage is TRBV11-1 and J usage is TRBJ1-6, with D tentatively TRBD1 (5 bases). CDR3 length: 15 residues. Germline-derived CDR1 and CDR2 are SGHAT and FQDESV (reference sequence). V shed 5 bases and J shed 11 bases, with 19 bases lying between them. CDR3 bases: TGTGCCAGCAGCACTACATCGGGACTCCTGACACCCCTCCACTTT. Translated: CASSTTSGLLTPLHF.

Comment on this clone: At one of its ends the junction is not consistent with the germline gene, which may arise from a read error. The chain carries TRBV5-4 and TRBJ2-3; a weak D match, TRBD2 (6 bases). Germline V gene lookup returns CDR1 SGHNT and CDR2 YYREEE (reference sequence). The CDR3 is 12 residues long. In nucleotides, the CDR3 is TGTGCCAGCAGCTCCCGGGACGGACGGAGGGATTTT. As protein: CASSSRDGRRDF.

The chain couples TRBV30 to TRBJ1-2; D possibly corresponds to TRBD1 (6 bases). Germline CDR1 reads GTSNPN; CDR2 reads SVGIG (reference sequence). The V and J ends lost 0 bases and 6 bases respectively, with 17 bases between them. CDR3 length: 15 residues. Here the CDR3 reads CAWSVTGLADDGYTF. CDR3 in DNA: TGTGCCTGGAGTGTGACAGGCCTAGCGGACGATGGCTACACCTTC.

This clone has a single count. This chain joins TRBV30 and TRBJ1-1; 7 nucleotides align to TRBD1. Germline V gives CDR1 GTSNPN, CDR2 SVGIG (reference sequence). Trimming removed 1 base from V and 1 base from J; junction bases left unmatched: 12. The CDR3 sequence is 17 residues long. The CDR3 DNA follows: TGTGCCTGGAGTGGGAAACAGGGGTTGGATCCGAACACTGAAGCTTTCTTT. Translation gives CAWSGKQGLDPNTEAFF.

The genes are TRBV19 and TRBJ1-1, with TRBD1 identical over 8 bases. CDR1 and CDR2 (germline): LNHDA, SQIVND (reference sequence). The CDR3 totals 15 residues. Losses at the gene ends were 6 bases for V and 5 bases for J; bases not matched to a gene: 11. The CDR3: CASRRQGLEGTEAFF. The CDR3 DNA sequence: TGTGCCAGTAGGAGACAGGGGTTGGAGGGGACTGAAGCTTTCTTT.

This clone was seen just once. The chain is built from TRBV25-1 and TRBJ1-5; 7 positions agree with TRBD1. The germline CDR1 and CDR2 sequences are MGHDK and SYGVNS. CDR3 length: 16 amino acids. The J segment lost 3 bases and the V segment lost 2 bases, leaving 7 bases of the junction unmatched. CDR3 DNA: TGTGCCAGCAGTGAAAGCCAAGGGGGCAACAATCAGCCCCAGCATTTT. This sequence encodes CASSESQGGNNQPQHF.

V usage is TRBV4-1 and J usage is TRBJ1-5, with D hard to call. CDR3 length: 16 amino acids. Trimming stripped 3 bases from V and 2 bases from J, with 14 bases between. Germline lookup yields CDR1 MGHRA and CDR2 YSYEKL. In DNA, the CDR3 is TGCGCCAGCAGCCACCGTAATGACTGGGGCAATCAGCCCCAGCATTTT. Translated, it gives CASSHRNDWGNQPQHF.

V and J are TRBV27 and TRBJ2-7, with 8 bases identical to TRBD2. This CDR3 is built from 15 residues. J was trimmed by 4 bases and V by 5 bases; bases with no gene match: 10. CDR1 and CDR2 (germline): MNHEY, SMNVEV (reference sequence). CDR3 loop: CASSRGSGATYEQYF. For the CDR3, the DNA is TGTGCCAGCAGTCGGGGTAGCGGGGCGACTTACGAGCAGTACTTC.

CDR3 bases: TGTGCCAGTAGTCGGACAGGGTACGGTTACAATGAGCAGTTCTTC. It translates to CASSRTGYGYNEQFF. The chain employs TRBV19 and TRBJ2-1; 8 bases are a match to TRBD1. With V trimmed by 5 bases and J by 4 bases, 7 bases remained unmatched. CDR1 and CDR2 (germline): LNHDA, SQIVND (reference sequence). The CDR3 loop spans 15 amino acids. The full variable domain, completed using reference TRBV19 and TRBJ2-1, is DGGITQSPKYLFRKEGQNVTLSCEQNLNHDAMYWYRQDPGQGLRLIYYSQIVNDFQKGDIAEGYSVSREKKESFPLTVTSAQKNPTAFYLCASSRTGYGYNEQFFGPGTRLTVL.

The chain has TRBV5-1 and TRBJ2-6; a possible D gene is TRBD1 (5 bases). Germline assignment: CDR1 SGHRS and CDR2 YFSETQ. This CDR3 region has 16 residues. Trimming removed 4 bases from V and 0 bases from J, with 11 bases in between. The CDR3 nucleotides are TGCGCCAGCAGCACCGGACACAGCTCTGGGGCCAACGTCCTGACTTTC. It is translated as CASSTGHSSGANVLTF.

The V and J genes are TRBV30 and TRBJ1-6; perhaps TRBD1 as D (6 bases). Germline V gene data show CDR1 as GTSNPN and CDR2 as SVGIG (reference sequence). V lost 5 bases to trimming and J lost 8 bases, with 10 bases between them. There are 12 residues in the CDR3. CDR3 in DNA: TGTGCCTGGGAGACAGGTGATTCACCCCTCCACTTT. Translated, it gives CAWETGDSPLHF.

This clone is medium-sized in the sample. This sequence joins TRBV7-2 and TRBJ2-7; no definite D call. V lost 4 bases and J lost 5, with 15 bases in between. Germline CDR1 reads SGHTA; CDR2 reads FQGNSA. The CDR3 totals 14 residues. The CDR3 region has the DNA TGTGCCAGCAGCTACCACGGGTTCAATAACGAGCAGTACTTC. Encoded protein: CASSYHGFNNEQYF.

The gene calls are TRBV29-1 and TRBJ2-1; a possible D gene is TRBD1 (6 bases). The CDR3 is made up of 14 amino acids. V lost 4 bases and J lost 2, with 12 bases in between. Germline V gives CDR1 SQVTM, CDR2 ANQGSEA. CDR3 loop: CSVGTTGTYNEQFF. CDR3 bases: TGCAGCGTTGGTACGACAGGTACCTACAATGAGCAGTTCTTC.

CDR3 nucleotides: TGTGCCAGCAGCTTAGAGGGAGGGTGGTACACCGGGGAGCTGTTTTTT. This gives the protein CASSLEGGWYTGELFF. The chain combines TRBV7-2 with TRBJ2-2; 7 bases are a match to TRBD2. Germline assignment: CDR1 SGHTA and CDR2 FQGNSA. The CDR3 length is 16 residues. Trimming at V came to 1 base and at J to 3 bases, leaving 5 bases not matched to a gene.

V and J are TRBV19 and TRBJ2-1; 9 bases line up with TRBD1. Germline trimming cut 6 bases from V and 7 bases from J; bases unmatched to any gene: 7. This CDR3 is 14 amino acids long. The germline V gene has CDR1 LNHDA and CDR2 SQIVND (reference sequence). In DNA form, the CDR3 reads TGTGCCAGTAGACCTACAGGGGGCTTTAATGAGCAGTTCTTC. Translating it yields CASRPTGGFNEQFF.

CDR3 residues: CASSLAPDKVYGYTF. In DNA form, the CDR3 reads TGTGCCAGCAGCTTAGCACCCGACAAGGTCTATGGCTACACCTTC. The gene calls are TRBV11-1 and TRBJ1-2, with no clear D. From germline, CDR1 is SGHAT and CDR2 FQDESV (reference sequence). V was pared by 0 bases and J by 4 bases, with 12 bases between. CDR3 size: 15 residues.

CDR3 in amino acids: CASSSNNEQFF. For the CDR3, the DNA is TGTGCCAGCAGCTCTAACAATGAGCAGTTCTTC. The chain is built from TRBV5-5 and TRBJ2-1; D remains ambiguous. Trimming removed 3 bases at V and 5 bases at J, with 3 bases between. Germline lookup yields CDR1 SGHKS and CDR2 YYEKEE (reference sequence). The CDR3 is made up of 11 amino acids.

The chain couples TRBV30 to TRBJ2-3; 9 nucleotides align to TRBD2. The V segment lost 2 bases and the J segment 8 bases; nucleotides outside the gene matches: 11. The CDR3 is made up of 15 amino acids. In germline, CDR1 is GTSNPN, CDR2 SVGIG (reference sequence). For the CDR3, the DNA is TGTGCCTGGAGTAGAAGGGCTAGCGGGAAACTTACGCAGTATTTT. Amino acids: CAWSRRASGKLTQYF.

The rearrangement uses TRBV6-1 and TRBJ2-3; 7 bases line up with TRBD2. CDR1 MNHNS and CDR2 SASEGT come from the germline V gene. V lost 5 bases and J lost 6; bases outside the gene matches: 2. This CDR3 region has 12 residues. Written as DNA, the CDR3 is TGTGCCAGCAGTTGGGGGGGGGATACGCAGTATTTT. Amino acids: CASSWGGDTQYF.

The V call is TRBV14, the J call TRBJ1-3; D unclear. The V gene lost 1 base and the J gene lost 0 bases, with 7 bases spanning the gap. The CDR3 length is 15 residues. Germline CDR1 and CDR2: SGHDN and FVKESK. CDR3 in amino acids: CASSQAGSSGNTIYF. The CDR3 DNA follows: TGTGCCAGCAGCCAAGCGGGGAGCTCTGGAAACACCATATATTTT.

The CDR3 region has the DNA TGTGCCAGCAGTTTCCCTACAGGGACCGGAGCTAGCGGGCTCTCCTACGAGCAGTACTTC. Protein product: CASSFPTGTGASGLSYEQYF. The chain joins TRBV2 to TRBJ2-7, with TRBD2 matching over 8 bases. Germline assignment: CDR1 SNHLY and CDR2 FYNNEI. The J segment lost 0 bases and the V segment lost 5 bases, leaving 21 bases of the junction unmatched. The CDR3 runs 20 residues. Filled out from reference TRBV2 and TRBJ2-7, the complete variable domain reads EPEVTQTPSHQVTQMGQEVILRCVPISNHLYFYWYRQILGQKVEFLVSFYNNEISEKSEIFDDQFSVERPDGSNFTLKIRSTKLEDSAMYFCASSFPTGTGASGLSYEQYFGPGTRLTVT.

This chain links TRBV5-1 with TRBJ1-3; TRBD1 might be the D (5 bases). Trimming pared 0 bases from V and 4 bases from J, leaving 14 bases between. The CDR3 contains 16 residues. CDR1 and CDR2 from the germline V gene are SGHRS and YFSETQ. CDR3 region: CASSLGSGRAGNTIYF. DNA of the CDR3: TGCGCCAGCAGCTTGGGTTCAGGGAGGGCCGGAAACACCATATATTTT.

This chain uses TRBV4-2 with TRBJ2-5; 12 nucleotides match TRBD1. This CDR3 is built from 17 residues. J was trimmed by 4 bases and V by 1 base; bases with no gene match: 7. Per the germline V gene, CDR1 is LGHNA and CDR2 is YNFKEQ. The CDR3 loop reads CASSQGGGQGAGETQYF. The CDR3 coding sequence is TGTGCCAGCAGCCAAGGAGGGGGACAGGGGGCGGGAGAGACCCAGTACTTC.

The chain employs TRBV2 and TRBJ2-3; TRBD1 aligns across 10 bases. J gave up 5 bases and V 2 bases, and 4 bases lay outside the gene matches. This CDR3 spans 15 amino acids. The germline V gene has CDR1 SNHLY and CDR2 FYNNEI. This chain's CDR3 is CASSETGQGKDTQYF. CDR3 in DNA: TGTGCCAGCAGTGAAACGGGACAGGGGAAAGATACGCAGTATTTT.

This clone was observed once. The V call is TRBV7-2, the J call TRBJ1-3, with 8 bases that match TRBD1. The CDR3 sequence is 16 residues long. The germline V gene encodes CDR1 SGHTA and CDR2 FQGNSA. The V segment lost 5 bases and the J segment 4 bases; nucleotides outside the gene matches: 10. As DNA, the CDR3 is TGTGCCAGCAGCGCGGACAGGGCGAATAGGGGAAACACCATATATTTT. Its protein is CASSADRANRGNTIYF.

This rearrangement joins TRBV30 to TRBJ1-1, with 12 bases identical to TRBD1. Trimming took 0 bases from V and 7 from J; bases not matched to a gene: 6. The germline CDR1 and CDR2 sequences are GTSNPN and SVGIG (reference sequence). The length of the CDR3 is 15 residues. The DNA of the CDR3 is TGTGCCTGGAGTGTTGGGACAGGGGGCATGGTTGAAGCTTTCTTT. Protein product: CAWSVGTGGMVEAFF.

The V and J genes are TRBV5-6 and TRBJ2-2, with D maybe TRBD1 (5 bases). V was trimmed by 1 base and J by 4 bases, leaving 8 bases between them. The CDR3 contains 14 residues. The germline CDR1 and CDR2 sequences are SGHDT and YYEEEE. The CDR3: CASSLYGATGELFF. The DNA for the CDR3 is TGTGCCAGCAGCTTGTATGGGGCCACCGGGGAGCTGTTTTTT.

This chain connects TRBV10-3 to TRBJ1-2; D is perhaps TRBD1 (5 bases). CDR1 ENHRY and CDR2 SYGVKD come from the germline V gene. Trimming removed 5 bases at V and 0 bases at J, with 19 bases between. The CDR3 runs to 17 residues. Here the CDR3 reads CAISMGEGPHSNYGYTF. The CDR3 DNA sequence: TGTGCCATCAGTATGGGGGAGGGGCCGCACTCTAACTATGGCTACACCTTC.